The present T cell receptor beta chain was sequenced within a study of Graves' ophthalmopathy and Graves' hyperthyroidism. About the study: Peripheral blood sampling occurred at initial diagnosis, before any treatment.

RNA transcripts served as template for amplifying TCR beta CDR3 sequences. An opening RT-PCR round employed HTBI primers and preceded a second-round multiplex PCR. TCRdb itself ran the multiplex PCR reads through MiXCR, one entry per CDR3 protein. The repertoire holds about 240,000 distinct CDR3 sequences, about 47% seen once, with less than 50% in the top ten. Trimming stripped 5 bases from V and 3 bases from J, with 13 bases between. Germline V gene data show CDR1 as SEHNR and CDR2 as FQNEAQ (reference sequence). This CDR3 is 14 amino acids long. The sequencing sample was made of peripheral blood. This clonotype was sampled from an adult man with Graves' ophthalmopathy. The gene calls are TRBV7-9 and TRBJ1-2; D might be TRBD1 (5 bases). The CDR3 protein is CASSTFRVDYGYTF. Written as DNA, the CDR3 is TGTGCCAGCAGCACCTTCAGGGTGGACTATGGCTACACCTTC.